The 26 T cell receptor beta chains given below trace back to one sample, sequenced in a study of T cell responses to AZD1222 COVID-19 vaccine. Libraries were prepared by immunoSEQ multiplex PCR; TCRdb keeps only in-frame clonotypes and omits some of them. In the table there are more than 150,000 clones, about 92% of which are singletons. Sequencing was performed on peripheral blood, taken on day 0 of AZD1222 vaccination. These receptor sequences come from an adult in good health.

The rearrangement joins TRBV2 to TRBJ1-1, with 8 nucleotides matching TRBD1. The germline gives CDR1 SNHLY, CDR2 FYNNEI. Germline trimming cut 3 bases from V and 3 bases from J; bases unmatched to any gene: 3. The CDR3 is 14 amino acids. The CDR3 reads CASSDQGAYTEAFF. CDR3 in DNA: TGTGCCAGCAGTGATCAGGGGGCGTACACTGAAGCTTTCTTT.

The chain recombines TRBV21-1 with TRBJ2-2; the tabulated D call, TRBD1, remains unverified against the DNA. TRBV21-1 is shown as a pseudogene. This CDR3 spans 17 amino acids. CDR3 protein: CASSKGGQGAATGELFF. As DNA, the CDR3 is TGTGCCAGCAGCAAAGGGGGACAGGGGGCTGCGACCGGGGAGCTGTTTTTT.

V is TRBV29-1 and J is TRBJ1-1; 7 nucleotides agree with TRBD1. CDR1 and CDR2 from the germline V gene are SQVTM and ANQGSEA. There are 14 residues in the CDR3. V was pared by 7 bases and J by 1 base, with 9 bases of the junction left unmatched. CDR3 coding DNA: TGCAGCGGCGACAGACAGGGTCGGAACACTGAAGCTTTCTTT. It translates to CSGDRQGRNTEAFF.

V gene TRBV5-4 combines with J gene TRBJ1-1, with D uncertain. There are 12 residues in the CDR3. V was shortened by 4 bases and J by 3 bases, with 7 bases between the two germline ends. Germline lookup yields CDR1 SGHNT and CDR2 YYREEE (reference sequence). Written as DNA, the CDR3 is TGTGCCAGCAGCCGGGTGGACACTGAAGCTTTCTTT. Protein product: CASSRVDTEAFF. Full variable domain (outside the CDR3, taken from reference TRBV5-4 and TRBJ1-1): ETGVTQSPTHLIKTRGQQVTLRCSSQSGHNTVSWYQQALGQGPQFIFQYYREEENGRGNFPPRFSGLQFPNYSSELNVNALELDDSALYLCASSRVDTEAFFGQGTRLTVV.

The chain joins TRBV4-3 to TRBJ1-5; TRBD1 agrees at 8 bases. Germline V gene data show CDR1 as LGHNA and CDR2 as YSLEER. The CDR3 spans 13 residues. V lost 4 bases to trimming and J lost 8 bases; unmatched junction nucleotides: 4. The CDR3 DNA is TGCGCCAGCAGCCGGACAGGGTGGGAGCCCCAGCATTTT. This codes for CASSRTGWEPQHF.

The V and J genes are TRBV5-6 and TRBJ1-5; perhaps TRBD1 as D (6 bases). The CDR3 runs to 16 residues. V was trimmed by 4 bases and J by 0 bases, leaving 14 bases between them. Germline assignment: CDR1 SGHDT and CDR2 YYEEEE. The CDR3 is CASSIAGDASNQPQHF. The CDR3 nucleotides are TGTGCCAGCAGCATCGCAGGGGACGCTAGCAATCAGCCCCAGCATTTT. The whole variable domain, filled in from reference TRBV5-6 and TRBJ1-5, reads DAGVTQSPTHLIKTRGQQVTLRCSPKSGHDTVSWYQQALGQGPQFIFQYYEEEERQRGNFPDRFSGHQFPNYSSELNVNALLLGDSALYLCASSIAGDASNQPQHFGDGTRLSIL.

The chain is built from TRBV6-5 and TRBJ1-5; no clear D. Trimming took 2 bases from V and 1 from J, leaving 3 bases between them. Germline CDR1 MNHEY, CDR2 SVGAGI. This CDR3 region has 13 residues. CDR3 bases: TGTGCCAGCAGTTACCAAAGCAATCAGCCCCAGCATTTT. Protein product: CASSYQSNQPQHF.

The chain recombines TRBV15 with TRBJ1-1; TRBD1 might be the D (5 bases). Germline assignment: CDR1 LNHNV and CDR2 YYDKDF (reference sequence). The CDR3 loop spans 15 amino acids. Trimming stripped 2 bases from V and 3 bases from J, with 13 bases between. CDR3 residues: CATSRSYQGDTEAFF. The CDR3 DNA is TGTGCCACCAGCAGATCGTACCAGGGAGACACTGAAGCTTTCTTT.

The rearrangement links TRBV5-1 to TRBJ1-6, with D uncertain. The ends were cut back, 2 bases at V and 0 bases at J, with 6 bases in the middle. Germline values: CDR1 SGHRS, CDR2 YFSETQ. CDR3 size: 15 residues. This chain's CDR3 is CASSLVSSYNSPLHF. CDR3 bases: TGCGCCAGCAGCTTAGTTAGCTCCTATAATTCACCCCTCCACTTT.

The rearrangement joins TRBV2 to TRBJ1-2; D ambiguous. Looked up from germline, CDR1 is SNHLY and CDR2 is FYNNEI. The V end was cut by 3 bases, the J end by 5 bases, with 10 bases between. CDR3 length equals 13 residues. CDR3 sequence reads: CASSERQVYGYTF. CDR3 nucleotides: TGTGCCAGCAGTGAGAGACAAGTTTATGGCTACACCTTC.

The chain links TRBV7-9 to TRBJ1-1; D possibly corresponds to TRBD1 (5 bases). Germline values: CDR1 SEHNR, CDR2 FQNEAQ (reference sequence). Trimming removed 6 bases at V and 0 bases at J, with 14 bases between. The CDR3 spans 15 residues. The DNA of the CDR3 is TGTGCCAGCAGTAAGGAGACAGTCATGAACACTGAAGCTTTCTTT. It yields the protein CASSKETVMNTEAFF.

CDR3 DNA: TGTGCCGCGGGGGCGGGGAACACCGGGGAGCTGTTTTTT. It translates to CAAGAGNTGELFF. This rearrangement joins TRBV3-1 (or the pseudogene TRBV3-2) to TRBJ2-2; D perhaps matches TRBD2 (7 bases). The CDR3 length is 13 residues. CDR1 and CDR2 from the germline V gene are LGHDT and YNNKEL (reference sequence). Trimming took off 11 bases at V and 1 base at J, with 11 bases between the two ends.

The rearrangement uses TRBV27 and TRBJ2-1; 8 bases map to TRBD2. Germline CDR1 MNHEY, CDR2 SMNVEV (reference sequence). V gave up 7 bases and J gave up 6 bases; unmatched junction bases: 14. There are 16 residues in the CDR3. The CDR3 is CASTPRGKGLVNEQFF. CDR3 bases: TGTGCCAGCACACCGAGGGGGAAGGGACTAGTCAATGAGCAGTTCTTC.

The chain employs TRBV4-3 and TRBJ1-2; a possible D gene is TRBD1 (5 bases). This CDR3 is built from 13 residues. The V gene's germline CDR1 is LGHNA and CDR2 YSLEER. V lost 4 bases and J 11 bases, leaving 17 bases between the germline ends. The CDR3 sequence: CASSLGLGERYTF. The CDR3 nucleotides read TGCGCCAGCAGCCTAGGTTTGGGGGAAAGATACACCTTC.

This sequence joins TRBV27 and TRBJ1-6, with TRBD1 matching 7 bases. The CDR3 is 17 amino acids. CDR1 MNHEY and CDR2 SMNVEV come from the germline V gene (reference sequence). V dropped 6 bases and J dropped 0; count of bases not matched to a gene: 8. The CDR3 nucleotides read TGTGCCAGCAGAGACAGGGCAATCAGCTCCTATAATTCACCCCTCCACTTT. Residues: CASRDRAISSYNSPLHF.

With respect to this clone: At one end, the junction sequence differs from germline, possibly due to a read error. V and J are TRBV6-5 and TRBJ1-5, with TRBD1 matching over 12 bases. The CDR3 extends over 15 amino acids. In germline, CDR1 is MNHEY, CDR2 SVGAGI. The CDR3, as DNA: TGTGCCGCTGGGACAGGGGGCGCCGGCAATCAGCCCCGGCATTTT. Protein sequence: CAAGTGGAGNQPRHF.

The chain uses TRBV30 and TRBJ1-2, with D uncertain. The germline CDR1 and CDR2 sequences are GTSNPN and SVGIG (reference sequence). CDR3 length: 11 amino acids. Trimming shortened V by 5 bases and J by 0 bases, and 4 bases separated the two germline ends. The CDR3 DNA follows: TGTGCCTGGGCAGCTAACTATGGCTACACCTTC. Encoded protein: CAWAANYGYTF.

The chain is built from TRBV10-1 and TRBJ2-7; 11 nucleotides agree with TRBD2. V lost 6 bases, J lost 3 bases, and 7 bases stayed unmatched. The CDR3 covers 15 residues. Germline CDR1 is WNHNN and CDR2 is SYGVQD (reference sequence). Here the CDR3 reads CASSPPGLADYEQYF. The CDR3 nucleotides are TGCGCCAGCAGCCCCCCGGGACTAGCGGACTACGAGCAGTACTTC.

The chain recombines TRBV4-1 with TRBJ1-5; 7 positions agree with TRBD1. Germline CDR1 reads MGHRA; CDR2 reads YSYEKL. V lost 0 bases and J lost 1; bases outside the gene matches: 6. CDR3 length: 17 residues. In DNA form, the CDR3 reads TGCGCCAGCAGCCAAGAGCCCACAGGGGCAAGCAATCAGCCCCAGCATTTT. Its protein is CASSQEPTGASNQPQHF.

This clone was detected once. This chain uses TRBV19 with TRBJ1-1; D gene unclear. Trimming removed 0 bases at V and 2 bases at J, with 16 bases between. The CDR3 spans 17 residues. The germline V gene has CDR1 LNHDA and CDR2 SQIVND (reference sequence). The DNA of the CDR3 is TGTGCCAGTAGTATAGATCGTGCTTTCGGGTACAACACTGAAGCTTTCTTT. Translating gives CASSIDRAFGYNTEAFF.

This chain joins TRBV29-1 and TRBJ2-7; tentative D call: TRBD2 (6 bases). CDR1 is SQVTM, CDR2 ANQGSEA, per germline. With 4 bases removed from V and 10 bases from J, the gap between germline ends came to 14 bases. The CDR3 is 11 amino acids. The CDR3 loop reads CSVAIQGTQYF. Written as DNA, the CDR3 is TGCAGCGTTGCAATTCAAGGGACTCAGTACTTC.

The J gene is TRBJ1-2, the V gene TRBV6-4; 12 nucleotides align to TRBD1. The CDR3 extends over 15 amino acids. V was clipped by 4 bases and J by 7 bases; unmatched bases: 7. The germline V gene encodes CDR1 MRHNA and CDR2 SNTAGT. In DNA form, the CDR3 reads TGTGCCAGCAGTGGACAGGGACAGGGGGCAGGTGGCTACACCTTC. It codes for CASSGQGQGAGGYTF.

Written as DNA, the CDR3 is TGTGCCAGCAGGGGGGACTCTGGGGCCAACGTCCTGACTTTC. Its protein is CASRGDSGANVLTF. This chain joins TRBV4-2 and TRBJ2-6; D tentatively fits TRBD1 or TRBD2 (5 bases each). V was cut by 6 bases and J by 0 bases, with 6 bases left in between. CDR1 and CDR2 (germline): LGHNA, YNFKEQ. CDR3 length: 14 amino acids.

The J gene is TRBJ1-5, the V gene TRBV19, with a weak D call TRBD1 (6 bases). The germline V gene encodes CDR1 LNHDA and CDR2 SQIVND (reference sequence). CDR3 length: 14 amino acids. The ends were cut back, 5 bases at V and 6 bases at J, with 14 bases in the middle. The CDR3 is CASSGGWGSQPQHF. The CDR3 DNA sequence: TGTGCCAGTAGTGGGGGCTGGGGGAGTCAGCCCCAGCATTTT. The entire variable domain, with the rest obtained from reference TRBV19 and TRBJ1-5, is as follows: DGGITQSPKYLFRKEGQNVTLSCEQNLNHDAMYWYRQDPGQGLRLIYYSQIVNDFQKGDIAEGYSVSREKKESFPLTVTSAQKNPTAFYLCASSGGWGSQPQHFGDGTRLSIL.

The genes are TRBV6-5 and TRBJ1-2; D perhaps matches TRBD1 (6 bases). The CDR3 has 15 residues. Per the germline V gene, CDR1 is MNHEY and CDR2 is SVGAGI. This chain's CDR3 is CATRGVQTGNYGYTF. CDR3 DNA: TGTGCAACCCGCGGGGTACAGACAGGAAACTATGGCTACACCTTC.

The gene calls are TRBV5-4 and TRBJ1-1, with D unclear. V lost 3 bases and J lost 0, with 12 bases in between. Germline V gene data show CDR1 as SGHNT and CDR2 as YYREEE (reference sequence). The CDR3 covers 15 residues. The CDR3 bases are TGTGCCAGCAGCTCAGCTTCCTCCTTGAACACTGAAGCTTTCTTT. Translating gives CASSSASSLNTEAFF.